This T cell receptor beta chain was sequenced for a study of shared clonotypes between healthy human individuals. Using immunoSEQ multiplex PCR, the repertoire was profiled, and TCRdb retains in-frame clones only, with some absent. The table has about 1,800,000 clones, about 95% seen once; the top ten hold around 1%. Positively selected for CCR7, the CD45RO-negative cells used as naive CD8 cells excluded terminally differentiated effector memory CD45RA+ cells. This receptor was taken from a man between 18 and 29 years old in good health. The sequenced sample was naive CD8+ T cells sorted from blood.

The CDR3 sequence: CASSANRGQDEQYF. Written as DNA, the CDR3 is TGTGCCAGCAGCGCCAACAGGGGGCAGGACGAGCAGTACTTC. This chain links TRBV9 with TRBJ2-7, with 9 bases identical to TRBD1. Germline V gene lookup returns CDR1 SGDLS and CDR2 YYNGEE. V gave up 3 bases and J gave up 5 bases; unmatched junction bases: 6. The CDR3 runs to 14 residues.